This record concerns one T cell receptor beta chain sequence. Germline loops: CDR1 SQVTM, CDR2 ANQGSEA. The ends lost 3 bases at V and 4 bases at J; junction bases unmatched: 6. The CDR3 has 14 amino acids. The data were taken from a study of CD8+ T cells in alopecia areata. TCR sequencing used cDNA made by reverse transcription of extracted RNA. Using immunoSEQ multiplex PCR, the repertoire was profiled, and TCRdb retains in-frame clones only, with some absent. Of more than 100,000 clones listed, around three fifths are singletons. The chain links TRBV29-1 to TRBJ2-1; 7 bases align to TRBD2. Specimen: CD4+ T cells sorted from blood. This TCR derives from a human donor in good health. The CDR3 region has the DNA TGCAGCGTTGAGACCCGGGGGGATTACAATGAGCAGTTCTTC. This sequence encodes CSVETRGDYNEQFF.